Below, 12 T cell receptor beta chains from the same sample are listed, as sequenced in a study of response to subunit inactivated influenza vaccine. TCRdb fed the RT-PCR reads into MiXCR, producing one record per CDR3 protein. This repertoire shows roughly 620,000 distinct CDR3 sequences, about 10% found once; its top ten account for approximately 9.9%. These data were likewise used in another study, on T cells expressing NK-cell markers. In that study: The authors generated TCR beta cDNA through 5'RACE template switching with UMIs.

Specimen: PBMCs from blood, collected on the day of vaccination. The receptors shown here come from a man aged 50 to 59 who received an inactivated influenza vaccine.

This clonotype has more than one count but fewer than ten. This chain joins TRBV9 and TRBJ2-5; D might be TRBD1 (6 bases). The CDR3 spans 14 residues. Trimming took off 2 bases at V and 4 bases at J, with 12 bases between the two ends. CDR1 SGDLS and CDR2 YYNGEE come from the germline V gene. The CDR3 nucleotides read TGTGCCAGCAGCGTCGGACAGCTAGGAGAGACCCAGTACTTC. Residues: CASSVGQLGETQYF.

The chain joins TRBV7-6 to TRBJ2-5, with TRBD1 identical over 7 bases. The CDR3 totals 16 residues. The ends lost 0 bases at V and 2 bases at J; junction bases unmatched: 6. Germline V gene data show CDR1 as SGHVS and CDR2 as FNYEAQ. The DNA of the CDR3 is TGTGCCAGCAGCTTAGCGCAAGCAGGGGGTCAAGAGACCCAGTACTTC. This codes for CASSLAQAGGQETQYF.

This sequence joins TRBV20-1 and TRBJ2-1; D ambiguous. The CDR3 runs to 14 residues. V was shortened by 5 bases and J by 8 bases, with 19 bases between the two germline ends. Germline loops: CDR1 DFQATT, CDR2 SNEGSKA (reference sequence). The CDR3 is CSARLLGDSYEQFF. CDR3 nucleotides: TGCAGTGCTCGGCTGCTTGGGGATTCGTATGAGCAGTTCTTC.

This clonotype came up a few times. V is TRBV3-1 and J is TRBJ2-7; TRBD1 agrees at 10 bases. Germline V lookup: CDR1 LGHDT, CDR2 YNNKEL (reference sequence). This CDR3 contains 15 residues. Trimming removed 1 base from V and 0 bases from J; junction bases left unmatched: 0. The CDR3 DNA sequence: TGTGCCAGCAGCCAAGGGGACAGGGGCTCCTACGAGCAGTACTTC. It codes for CASSQGDRGSYEQYF.

This clonotype has only a few counts. The gene calls are TRBV20-1 and TRBJ1-2; tentatively, D is TRBD1 (5 bases). V dropped 0 bases and J dropped 5 bases, with 13 bases sitting between them. The germline CDR1 and CDR2 sequences are DFQATT and SNEGSKA (reference sequence). The CDR3 totals 14 residues. The CDR3 is CSAREQGVWYGYTF. The CDR3 DNA follows: TGCAGTGCTAGAGAGCAGGGAGTTTGGTATGGCTACACCTTC.

This chain links TRBV7-8 with TRBJ2-5, with 7 bases aligning to TRBD1. Germline assignment: CDR1 SGHVS and CDR2 FQNEAQ. The CDR3 spans 15 residues. The trim removed 2 bases at V and 5 bases at J, leaving 8 bases unmatched. CDR3 in DNA: TGTGCCAGCAGCTTAAACAGGGGTCTATTTGAGACCCAGTACTTC. It translates to CASSLNRGLFETQYF.

This clonotype was recorded a few times. This rearrangement joins TRBV7-2 to TRBJ1-5, with D unresolved. Germline CDR1 SGHTA, CDR2 FQGNSA. The CDR3 has 14 amino acids. V lost 5 bases, J lost 2 bases, and 10 bases lay in between. The CDR3 sequence: CASSLTTGNQPQHF. The CDR3 nucleotides are TGTGCCAGCAGCCTAACTACGGGCAATCAGCCCCAGCATTTT. Based on the CDR3 plus reference TRBV7-2 and TRBJ1-5, the full variable domain is GAGVSQSPSNKVTEKGKDVELRCDPISGHTALYWYRQSLGQGLEFLIYFQGNSAPDKSGLPSDRFSAERTGGSVSTLTIQRTQQEDSAVYLCASSLTTGNQPQHFGDGTRLSIL.

V is TRBV6-1 and J is TRBJ2-7; no definite D call. V was pared by 3 bases and J by 3 bases, with 9 bases between. Looked up from germline, CDR1 is MNHNS and CDR2 is SASEGT. The CDR3 is made up of 13 amino acids. CDR3 protein: CASSDGGFYEQYF. CDR3 bases: TGTGCCAGCAGTGACGGCGGCTTCTACGAGCAGTACTTC.

V gene TRBV12-3 or TRBV12-4 combines with J gene TRBJ2-5, with D uncertain. The CDR3 is made up of 13 amino acids. V gave up 6 bases and J gave up 3 bases, with 11 bases separating them. The CDR3: CASSTRRKETQYF. In DNA form, the CDR3 reads TGTGCCAGCAGCACACGAAGGAAAGAGACCCAGTACTTC.

This clonotype was seen a handful of times. The rearrangement joins TRBV29-1 to TRBJ2-3; 9 bases are a match to TRBD1. The germline gives CDR1 SQVTM, CDR2 ANQGSEA. After removal of 7 bases from V and 2 bases from J, the junction contained 16 bases not matched to a gene. CDR3 length: 17 amino acids. The CDR3 here is CSAPPPRDREYTDTQYF. DNA of the CDR3: TGCAGCGCCCCCCCTCCCAGGGACAGGGAATACACAGATACGCAGTATTTT.

This clonotype was detected only a few times. The V and J genes are TRBV24-1 and TRBJ2-5; 13 bases align to TRBD2. Germline CDR1 reads KGHDR; CDR2 reads SFDVKD. Losses at the gene ends were 3 bases for V and 2 bases for J; bases not matched to a gene: 5. The CDR3 length is 17 residues. The CDR3 DNA follows: TGTGCCACCAGTGATAGACTAGCGGGGGGCCCTCAAGAGACCCAGTACTTC. It is translated as CATSDRLAGGPQETQYF.

This clonotype was seen a handful of times. CDR3 amino acids: CASSLSKPPYEQYF. Here the CDR3 DNA reads TGTGCCAGCAGCTTAAGTAAACCCCCCTACGAGCAGTACTTC. J is TRBJ2-7 and V is TRBV7-3, with no clear D. Germline V CDR1 and CDR2: SGHTA, FQGTGA. With 1 base removed from V and 2 bases from J, the gap between germline ends came to 9 bases. This CDR3 contains 14 residues.